A single TCR beta chain is shown here with its context. The record originates from a study of cytomegalovirus exposure and HLA in healthy donors. Both 60 Vbeta primers and 13 Jbeta primers went into the PCR. TCRdb keeps only in-frame clones here, not all; method: immunoSEQ multiplex PCR. This table has some 120,000 clones, less than 85% appearing once. The clonotype comes from a male donor in good health and CMV-seronegative. Material for sequencing was PBMCs.

This CDR3 reads CASTRGLIAEETQYF. The CDR3 nucleotides are TGTGCCAGCACCCGGGGGTTAATAGCGGAAGAGACCCAGTACTTC. The rearrangement uses TRBV7-9 and TRBJ2-5; tentative D call: TRBD2 (6 bases). The V gene lost 7 bases and the J gene lost 3 bases, with 18 bases spanning the gap. This CDR3 is 15 amino acids long. The germline V gene has CDR1 SEHNR and CDR2 FQNEAQ (reference sequence).